What follows are 25 T cell receptor beta chains derived from one specimen sequenced in a study of Graves' ophthalmopathy and Graves' hyperthyroidism. TCR beta CDR3 amplification used RNA transcripts. First-round RT-PCR with HTBI primers preceded a second-round multiplex PCR. TCRdb used MiXCR to reprocess the multiplex PCR reads, holding one entry per CDR3 protein. The table includes 660,000 or so distinct CDR3 sequences, 35% to 50% detected once. Sequencing was carried out using peripheral blood. The receptors here all came from an adult man with Graves' ophthalmopathy.

About this clonotype: A much bigger clone sits one base away, suggesting this may be a read error. The V call is TRBV12-3 or TRBV12-4, the J call TRBJ2-7; possibly TRBD1 or TRBD2 for D (6 bases each). This CDR3 has 10 amino acids. Trimming shortened V by 11 bases and J by 7 bases, and 12 bases separated the two germline ends. CDR3 bases: TGTGCCGCCGGAGGGGGGGAGCAGTACTTC. It specifies CAAGGGEQYF.

Turning to this clonotype: At one end the junction does not follow the germline gene, possibly because of a read error. The gene calls are TRBV9 and TRBJ2-7, with 8 nucleotides matching TRBD1. The CDR3 sequence is 10 residues long. Germline values: CDR1 SGDLS, CDR2 YYNGEE. The CDR3 reads CASSGGQVHF. The CDR3 bases are TGTGCCAGCAGCGGGGGACAGGTTCACTTC.

The chain has TRBV29-1 and TRBJ1-1; 8 nucleotides match TRBD1. Germline V lookup: CDR1 SQVTM, CDR2 ANQGSEA. This CDR3 has 15 residues. The V segment lost 6 bases and the J segment 1 base; nucleotides outside the gene matches: 10. In nucleotides, the CDR3 is TGCAGCGTCGGCAGGACAGGGAACTCGAACACTGAAGCTTTCTTT. It yields the protein CSVGRTGNSNTEAFF.

This clonotype came up many times. The V call is TRBV7-8, the J call TRBJ2-7; no clear D gene. Trimming took 5 bases from V and 3 from J, leaving 11 bases between them. Germline-derived CDR1 and CDR2 are SGHVS and FQNEAQ. CDR3 length: 13 residues. The CDR3 sequence: CASSQVKRYEQYF. The DNA for the CDR3 is TGTGCCAGCAGCCAAGTAAAGCGCTACGAGCAGTACTTC. The entire variable domain, with the rest obtained from reference TRBV7-8 and TRBJ2-7, is as follows: GAGVSQSPRYKVAKRGQDVALRCDPISGHVSLFWYQQALGQGPEFLTYFQNEAQLDKSGLPSDRFFAERPEGSVSTLKIQRTQQEDSAVYLCASSQVKRYEQYFGPGTRLTVT.

In the case of this clonotype: A junction end diverges from the germline sequence, so it may reflect a read error. The chain is built from TRBV5-1 and TRBJ1-3, with D possibly being TRBD1 (6 bases). Germline values: CDR1 SGHRS, CDR2 YFSETQ. The CDR3 loop spans 14 amino acids. CDR3 in DNA: TGTGCCGGCAGCTATGGGACAACTGGAAACACCATATATTTT. Its translation: CAGSYGTTGNTIYF.

V gene TRBV9 combines with J gene TRBJ1-1; D not certain. V was pared by 1 base and J by 0 bases, with 13 bases between. This CDR3 is built from 16 residues. The germline CDR1 and CDR2 sequences are SGDLS and YYNGEE. The CDR3 here is CASSVLETGMNTEAFF. DNA for the CDR3: TGTGCCAGCAGCGTACTGGAGACGGGAATGAACACTGAAGCTTTCTTT.

A single count supports this clonotype. This chain joins TRBV19 and TRBJ1-2; the D gene is possibly TRBD1 (5 bases). The CDR3 has 13 residues. V was pared by 7 bases and J by 4 bases, with 13 bases between. Germline CDR1 LNHDA, CDR2 SQIVND (reference sequence). The DNA of the CDR3 is TGTGCCAGTATCGACCGGGACGGCTATGGCTACACCTTC. Translating gives CASIDRDGYGYTF.

This clonotype was seen only a few times. This chain joins TRBV4-3 and TRBJ1-1; D remains unclear. The CDR3 runs to 14 residues. The germline V gene has CDR1 LGHNA and CDR2 YSLEER. The V and J ends lost 3 bases and 1 base respectively, with 9 bases between them. CDR3: CASSQRLPNTEAFF. CDR3 sequence (DNA): TGCGCCAGCAGCCAGAGACTACCGAACACTGAAGCTTTCTTT.

This clonotype has at least ten counts. The chain uses TRBV2 and TRBJ2-7, with a possible D match to TRBD2 (5 bases). With 1 base removed from V and 5 bases from J, the gap between germline ends came to 21 bases. CDR1 and CDR2 (germline): SNHLY, FYNNEI. The CDR3 is 17 residues long. CDR3 DNA sequence: TGTGCCAGCAGTGAAGATATGGGGATAGGGAGCTTGAACGAGCAGTACTTC. Residues: CASSEDMGIGSLNEQYF.

In its sample, this clonotype was seen many times. The rearrangement links TRBV7-8 to TRBJ2-7, with D tentatively TRBD2 (7 bases). V shed 1 base and J shed 2 bases, with 12 bases lying between them. The germline CDR1 and CDR2 sequences are SGHVS and FQNEAQ. This CDR3 comprises 15 residues. This chain's CDR3 is CASSLGGGTPYEQYF. The CDR3 DNA follows: TGTGCCAGCAGCTTAGGGGGAGGGACACCCTACGAGCAGTACTTC.

The chain couples TRBV7-9 to TRBJ1-6, with TRBD1 identical over 10 bases. The germline gives CDR1 SEHNR, CDR2 FQNEAQ (reference sequence). The V segment lost 7 bases and the J segment 10 bases; nucleotides outside the gene matches: 7. This CDR3 contains 14 residues. The CDR3 loop reads CASKPGQGVSPLHF. In DNA form, the CDR3 reads TGTGCCAGCAAACCCGGACAGGGGGTCTCACCCCTCCACTTT.

This clonotype was recorded many times. The chain joins TRBV29-1 to TRBJ1-2; TRBD1 might be the D (5 bases). The V gene lost 1 base and the J gene lost 0 bases, with 12 bases spanning the gap. The germline gives CDR1 SQVTM, CDR2 ANQGSEA. This CDR3 contains 15 residues. This CDR3 reads CSVEGGSAANYGYTF. CDR3 DNA: TGCAGCGTTGAAGGGGGCTCCGCCGCTAACTATGGCTACACCTTC.

This clonotype has a count of ten or more. V and J are TRBV19 and TRBJ1-1; D uncertain. Trimming cost V 7 bases and J 0 bases, with 12 bases left between them. CDR3 length: 14 amino acids. Germline CDR1 reads LNHDA; CDR2 reads SQIVND (reference sequence). CDR3 sequence (DNA): TGTGCCAGTACGAGGATGGGGATGAACACTGAAGCTTTCTTT. Translated: CASTRMGMNTEAFF.

As concerns this clonotype: This may be a read error, as it is one base from a much larger clone. In DNA form, the CDR3 reads TGCAGTGCTAGACCGGGGTCTGCTGAAGCTTTCTTT. It yields the protein CSARPGSAEAFF. This rearrangement joins TRBV20-1 to TRBJ1-1; D unresolved. The CDR3 is 12 amino acids. Trimming cost V 2 bases and J 6 bases, with 10 bases left between them. The germline CDR1 and CDR2 sequences are DFQATT and SNEGSKA (reference sequence).

J is TRBJ1-3 and V is TRBV12-3 or TRBV12-4; 8 nucleotides line up with TRBD1. This CDR3 region has 18 residues. V lost 5 bases, J lost 0 bases, and 12 bases stayed unmatched. The CDR3 coding sequence is TGTGCCAGCAGTCAGAGAAGCAGGGGGCTAAGCTCTGGAAACACCATATATTTT. This gives the protein CASSQRSRGLSSGNTIYF.

This chain links TRBV24-1 with TRBJ1-1; D not resolved. The V and J ends lost 10 bases and 10 bases respectively, with 18 bases between them. The germline V gene has CDR1 KGHDR and CDR2 SFDVKD. The CDR3 extends over 12 amino acids. The CDR3 DNA reads TGTGCCACAGGTACGATTGGGCGCAGAGCTTTCTTT. Translating it yields CATGTIGRRAFF.

This clonotype showed up just a few times. This chain joins TRBV5-1 and TRBJ2-6, with 7 bases matching TRBD1. The length of the CDR3 is 17 residues. V gave up 2 bases and J gave up 4 bases; unmatched junction bases: 9. Per the germline V gene, CDR1 is SGHRS and CDR2 is YFSETQ. Here the CDR3 reads CASSLGGELAGANVLTF. The CDR3 bases are TGCGCCAGCAGCTTAGGGGGCGAACTCGCCGGGGCCAACGTCCTGACTTTC.

J is TRBJ2-2 and V is TRBV7-8; 9 nucleotides line up with TRBD2. V lost 4 bases and J lost 6; bases outside the gene matches: 6. CDR1 SGHVS and CDR2 FQNEAQ come from the germline V gene. The CDR3 has 15 amino acids. CDR3 protein: CASSSLAGGPGELFF. CDR3 sequence (DNA): TGTGCCAGCAGCTCACTGGCGGGGGGGCCCGGGGAGCTGTTTTTT.

This clonotype was picked up many times. V and J are TRBV4-1 and TRBJ2-7; 9 bases are shared with TRBD1. V shed 5 bases, J shed 3 bases, and the junction held 5 bases outside the gene matches. The length of the CDR3 is 14 residues. In germline, CDR1 is MGHRA, CDR2 YSYEKL. The CDR3 is CASSRPGQGYEQYF. The CDR3 DNA follows: TGCGCCAGCAGCAGACCGGGACAGGGCTACGAGCAGTACTTC.

This chain joins TRBV29-1 and TRBJ1-2; 11 nucleotides align to TRBD1. The CDR3 totals 11 residues. The germline gives CDR1 SQVTM, CDR2 ANQGSEA. The DNA of the CDR3 is TGCATCGGGACAGGGGGCTATGGCTACACCTTC. This translates into CIGTGGYGYTF.

Comments on this clonotype: At one boundary the junction diverges from the germline segment, which might be a read error. The rearrangement uses TRBV20-1 and TRBJ2-3; D is unresolved. Germline CDR1 reads DFQATT; CDR2 reads SNEGSKA (reference sequence). The CDR3 sequence is 14 residues long. The CDR3 DNA is TGCAGTGCCAGAGATCGCGACAGCACAGATACGCAGTATTTT. Amino acids: CSARDRDSTDTQYF.

J is TRBJ2-2 and V is TRBV7-8; D may be TRBD1 (6 bases). CDR3 length: 16 residues. Trimming took off 6 bases at V and 2 bases at J, with 16 bases between the two ends. Germline CDR1 is SGHVS and CDR2 is FQNEAQ. The CDR3 nucleotides are TGTGCCAGCAGTTACGAGACAGGTGTCAACACCGGGGAGCTGTTTTTT. This sequence encodes CASSYETGVNTGELFF.

The rearrangement uses TRBV29-1 and TRBJ1-1; TRBD1 matches at 7 bases. The CDR3 has 10 amino acids. The V and J ends lost 7 bases and 9 bases, in that order; junction bases with no gene match: 5. Per germline, CDR1 SQVTM and CDR2 ANQGSEA. CDR3 nucleotide sequence: TGCAGCGCGATACAGGGGAAAGCTTTCTTT. Its protein is CSAIQGKAFF.

There are many counts of this clonotype. The gene calls are TRBV7-8 and TRBJ2-7; 7 nucleotides line up with TRBD1. The V gene's germline CDR1 is SGHVS and CDR2 FQNEAQ. J was trimmed by 6 bases and V by 6 bases; bases with no gene match: 11. This CDR3 contains 14 residues. The CDR3 loop is CASRYRQGWSEQYF. The CDR3 nucleotides read TGTGCCAGCAGATATAGACAGGGTTGGTCCGAGCAGTACTTC.

With respect to this clonotype: This could be a read error, since a much larger clone is one nucleotide away. The chain joins TRBV7-8 to TRBJ1-5; D call uncertain. Between the trimmed V and J ends, which lost 4 bases and 6 bases, there was a span of 16 bases. The CDR3 is 15 amino acids. Germline CDR1 and CDR2: SGHVS and FQNEAQ. The CDR3 is CASSSERVSSQPQHF. DNA for the CDR3: TGTGCCAGCAGCTCAGAACGGGTTTCGAGTCAGCCCCAGCATTTT. Full variable domain (remainder filled in from reference TRBV7-8 and TRBJ1-5): GAGVSQSPRYKVAKRGQDVALRCDPISGHVSLFWYQQALGQGPEFLTYFQNEAQLDKSGLPSDRFFAERPEGSVSTLKIQRTQQEDSAVYLCASSSERVSSQPQHFGDGTRLSIL.